These 8 T cell receptor beta chains originate from one sample sequenced in a study of early T cells in non-severe SARS-CoV-2 infection (dated by TCRdb to the early 2020s). The library was made by 5' RACE. Sequenced using a NextSeq 500. TCRdb handled the public reads itself, with Q25 trimming in fastp and clone calling in MiXCR, and kept productive beta chains. When rows share a CDR3 protein, they turn into one entry using the most common DNA and genes. The sample contains tens of thousands of distinct CDR3 sequences, 16% of them found a single time. The ten largest clones take up about 4.7% of the sample. The sample was whole blood, taken at baseline. Every receptor here comes from an adult who was a healthcare worker with PCR-confirmed SARS-CoV-2 infection or an uninfected control (not recorded which).

The CDR3 nucleotides are TGCGCCAGCAGGGGGGATAGCGGCGTTTCCTGCTACGAGCAGTACTTC. This sequence encodes CASRGDSGVSCYEQYF. The V gene is TRBV10-1, the J gene TRBJ2-7; weak D call: TRBD2 (6 bases). Trimming pared 6 bases from V and 3 bases from J, leaving 21 bases between. The CDR3 runs to 16 residues. Germline values: CDR1 WNHNN, CDR2 SYGVQD (reference sequence).

This clonotype was seen a handful of times. The CDR3 region has the DNA TGTGCCTGGGGGTTGGACGCGAACTCCTACAATGAGCAGTTCTTC. It encodes CAWGLDANSYNEQFF. The V call is TRBV30, the J call TRBJ2-1; D gene unclear. CDR3 size: 15 residues. V was trimmed by 5 bases and J by 0 bases, leaving 14 bases between them. Per the germline V gene, CDR1 is GTSNPN and CDR2 is SVGIG (reference sequence).

The chain recombines TRBV20-1 with TRBJ2-7, with D uncertain. CDR1 and CDR2 from the germline V gene are DFQATT and SNEGSKA (reference sequence). The CDR3 is 13 residues long. Trimming took 5 bases from V and 0 from J, leaving 11 bases between them. CDR3 coding DNA: TGCAGTGCTCTTTTAAGTTCCTCCTACGAGCAGTACTTC. Protein sequence: CSALLSSSYEQYF.

This clonotype was seen more than once but under ten times. The chain is built from TRBV11-2 and TRBJ2-1; D ambiguous. This CDR3 has 16 amino acids. CDR1 is SGHAT and CDR2 is FQNNGV in the germline V gene. V was cut by 3 bases and J by 5 bases, with 17 bases left in between. The CDR3 nucleotides read TGTGCCAGCAGCTTCATATCCTTCTCGCCCAACAATGAGCAGTTCTTC. Translated, it gives CASSFISFSPNNEQFF.

The V gene is TRBV5-1, the J gene TRBJ2-1, with 9 bases matching TRBD1. This CDR3 contains 22 residues. Germline CDR1 reads SGHRS; CDR2 reads YFSETQ. The V gene end was trimmed by 1 base and the J gene end by 0 bases; junction bases not matched to a gene: 20. CDR3 DNA sequence: TGCGCCAGCAGCTTGAGGGACAGGGATCGTGGTGGACCCTTCCGCTCCTACAATGAGCAGTTCTTC. The encoded protein is CASSLRDRDRGGPFRSYNEQFF.

This clonotype turned up a few times. This chain joins TRBV30 and TRBJ2-7, with D possibly matching TRBD2 (6 bases). The CDR3 is 11 amino acids. Germline V lookup: CDR1 GTSNPN, CDR2 SVGIG (reference sequence). The ends were cut back, 2 bases at V and 7 bases at J, with 9 bases in the middle. In DNA form, the CDR3 reads TGTGCCTGGAGTAGGGACTGGGAGCAGTACTTC. Protein: CAWSRDWEQYF.

The chain is built from TRBV20-1 and TRBJ2-1; 10 nucleotides agree with TRBD2. Germline-derived CDR1 and CDR2 are DFQATT and SNEGSKA (reference sequence). The CDR3 is 14 residues long. Here the CDR3 DNA reads TGCAGCCAAAGGGCTAGCGGGAGCCCCAATGAGCAGTTCTTC. Translation gives CSQRASGSPNEQFF.

This clonotype was observed a handful of times. The chain employs TRBV7-9 and TRBJ1-2; TRBD1 aligns across 10 bases. The ends lost 0 bases at V and 8 bases at J; junction bases unmatched: 0. The CDR3 is made up of 13 amino acids. Germline V gene sequence: CDR1 SEHNR, CDR2 FQNEAQ (reference sequence). In nucleotides, the CDR3 is TGTGCCAGCAGCTTAGCGACAGGGGGCGGCTACACCTTC. Protein sequence: CASSLATGGGYTF.